These T cell receptor beta chains were read from a single sample in a study of blood T cell repertoires in COVID-19. The assay was immunoSEQ multiplex PCR, and TCRdb's table has in-frame clones only and misses some. The sample yields approximately 250,000 clones, roughly 88% seen once. Sequencing was done on a sample of peripheral blood. The receptor set was obtained from a man aged 30 to 39 who had recovered from COVID-19. The CDR3 runs from the conserved cysteine through the conserved F or W. Fields, in order: CDR3 protein, CDR3 DNA, V gene, D gene, J gene, clone size. The D gene is left open where the match is weak. Size is omitted from some rows. Given values are once, few, many or a class for expanded clones.

CDR3: CASSLAGGGEQYF
DNA: TGTGCCAGCAGCTTAGCAGGAGGCGGCGAGCAGTACTTC
V: TRBV7-2
D: NA
J: TRBJ2-7
size: few

CDR3: CASSLATGIGGYTF
DNA: TGTGCCAGCAGCTTGGCTACAGGGATTGGCGGCTACACCTTC
V: TRBV5-6
D: NA
J: TRBJ1-2
size: NA

CDR3: CASSERRGHPMSSYNSPLHF
DNA: TGTGCCAGCAGTGAGAGGCGGGGGCACCCCATGAGCTCCTATAATTCACCCCTCCACTTT
V: TRBV6-4
D: NA
J: TRBJ1-6
size: once

CDR3: CASSLNIWTGEMYEQFF
DNA: TGTGCCAGCAGCTTAAACATCTGGACAGGGGAGATGTATGAGCAGTTCTTC
V: TRBV5-8
D: TRBD1
J: TRBJ2-1
size: NA

CDR3: CASSLDRGDTQYF
DNA: TGTGCCAGCAGCTTAGACAGGGGAGATACGCAGTATTTT
V: TRBV7-9
D: TRBD1
J: TRBJ2-3
size: NA

CDR3: CASSIQRTQETQYF
DNA: TGTGCCAGCAGCATACAGAGGACTCAAGAGACCCAGTACTTC
V: TRBV6-5
D: NA
J: TRBJ2-5
size: NA

CDR3: CASSPGQANTGELFF
DNA: TGTGCCAGCAGCCCGGGACAGGCTAACACCGGGGAGCTGTTTTTT
V: TRBV14
D: TRBD1
J: TRBJ2-2
size: NA

CDR3: CASSQTVMNTEAFF
DNA: TGCGCCAGCAGCCAAACAGTAATGAACACTGAAGCTTTCTTT
V: TRBV4-3
D: NA
J: TRBJ1-1
size: NA

CDR3: CASSVRYQETQYF
DNA: TGTGCCAGTAGTGTCAGGTACCAAGAGACCCAGTACTTC
V: TRBV19
D: NA
J: TRBJ2-5
size: once

CDR3: CASSQRGNEQFF
DNA: TGTGCCAGCTCCCAGAGAGGAAATGAGCAGTTCTTC
V: TRBV18
D: NA
J: TRBJ2-1
size: NA

CDR3: CASSLDQADYEQYF
DNA: TGTGCCAGCAGCTTAGACCAGGCCGACTACGAGCAGTACTTC
V: TRBV11-2
D: NA
J: TRBJ2-7
size: NA

CDR3: CASTPRQGTGELFF
DNA: TGTGCCAGCACCCCTCGACAGGGGACCGGGGAGCTGTTTTTT
V: TRBV11-3
D: TRBD1
J: TRBJ2-2
size: NA

CDR3: CASSPAGTGAYEQYF
DNA: TGCGCCAGCAGTCCAGCCGGGACAGGGGCCTACGAGCAGTACTTC
V: TRBV5-1
D: TRBD1
J: TRBJ2-7
size: NA

CDR3: CASSVSMNTEAFF
DNA: TGTGCCAGCAGCGTGTCTATGAACACTGAAGCTTTCTTT
V: TRBV9
D: NA
J: TRBJ1-1
size: once

CDR3: CASSLVAGGNSPLHF
DNA: TGTGCCAGCAGCTTAGTGGCAGGAGGAAATTCACCCCTCCACTTT
V: TRBV7-9
D: NA
J: TRBJ1-6
size: NA

CDR3: CASSPTSGAETQYF
DNA: TGTGCCAGCAGCCCTACTAGCGGGGCCGAGACCCAGTACTTC
V: TRBV7-2
D: TRBD2
J: TRBJ2-5
size: NA

CDR3: CASSPRDNQPQHF
DNA: TGTGCCAGCTCACCACGCGACAATCAGCCCCAGCATTTT
V: TRBV18
D: NA
J: TRBJ1-5
size: once

CDR3: CASSLTPTGRSRSSTDTQYF
DNA: TGCGCCAGCAGCTTGACTCCGACAGGGCGTTCCCGATCTAGCACAGATACGCAGTATTTT
V: TRBV5-1
D: TRBD1
J: TRBJ2-3
size: NA

CDR3: CASSLVATEAFF
DNA: TGTGCCAGCAGCTTAGTGGCCACTGAAGCTTTCTTT
V: TRBV7-6
D: NA
J: TRBJ1-1
size: NA

CDR3: CASSVSGEGETQYF
DNA: TGTGCCAGCAGTGTAAGCGGGGAAGGAGAGACCCAGTACTTC
V: TRBV2
D: TRBD2
J: TRBJ2-5
size: NA

CDR3: CASSIDHGTGADEQYF
DNA: TGTGCCAGTAGTATAGATCATGGGACAGGCGCAGACGAGCAGTACTTC
V: TRBV19
D: TRBD1
J: TRBJ2-7
size: NA

CDR3: CASSIGDRGLLNTIYF
DNA: TGTGCCAGTAGTATCGGCGACAGGGGCCTCTTAAACACCATATATTTT
V: TRBV19
D: TRBD1
J: TRBJ1-3
size: NA

CDR3: CASSVYASTDTQYF
DNA: TGTGCCAGTAGTGTCTATGCTAGCACAGATACGCAGTATTTT
V: TRBV19
D: NA
J: TRBJ2-3
size: NA

CDR3: CASSQVDMGIHTGELFF
DNA: TGCGCCAGCAGCCAAGTGGACATGGGGATACACACCGGGGAGCTGTTTTTT
V: TRBV4-1
D: NA
J: TRBJ2-2
size: NA

CDR3: CASSFLTGYEQYF
DNA: TGTGCCAGCAGCTTCCTGACAGGCTACGAGCAGTACTTC
V: TRBV7-2
D: NA
J: TRBJ2-7
size: NA

CDR3: CASSHRGAGSQYF
DNA: TGTGCCAGCAGCCACAGGGGCGCAGGGTCCCAGTACTTC
V: TRBV28
D: TRBD1
J: TRBJ2-5
size: NA

CDR3: CASRPTAAEAFF
DNA: TGTGCCAGCAGACCTACAGCTGCTGAAGCTTTCTTT
V: TRBV12-3/TRBV12-4
D: NA
J: TRBJ1-1
size: NA

CDR3: CASSQTKETQYF
DNA: TGTGCCAGCAGCCAAACAAAAGAGACCCAGTACTTC
V: TRBV14
D: NA
J: TRBJ2-5
size: NA

CDR3: CASSEGTGHEKLFF
DNA: TGTGCCAGCAGTGAAGGGACAGGGCATGAAAAACTGTTTTTT
V: TRBV2
D: TRBD1
J: TRBJ1-4
size: once

CDR3: CASSSPRFQRGVYNEQFF
DNA: TGTGCCAGCAGTTCCCCTAGGTTCCAGCGGGGGGTTTACAATGAGCAGTTCTTC
V: TRBV6-2/TRBV6-3
D: TRBD2
J: TRBJ2-1
size: few

CDR3: CASSYSNSYTGELFF
DNA: TGTGCCAGCAGTTACTCGAACTCCTACACCGGGGAGCTGTTTTTT
V: TRBV6-6
D: NA
J: TRBJ2-2
size: NA

CDR3: CASPHISADTQYF
DNA: TGCGCCAGCCCCCATATTAGCGCGGATACGCAGTATTTT
V: TRBV23-1
D: NA
J: TRBJ2-3
size: NA

CDR3: CASSLAGMTEAFF
DNA: TGTGCCAGCAGTTTAGCAGGGATGACTGAAGCTTTCTTT
V: TRBV27
D: NA
J: TRBJ1-1
size: NA

CDR3: CASSMGQGARTGELFF
DNA: TGTGCCAGTAGTATGGGACAGGGGGCGAGGACCGGGGAGCTGTTTTTT
V: TRBV19
D: TRBD1
J: TRBJ2-2
size: NA

CDR3: CASSPMGRGVDQPQHF
DNA: TGCGCCAGCAGCCCCATGGGGCGCGGCGTAGATCAGCCCCAGCATTTT
V: TRBV5-1
D: NA
J: TRBJ1-5
size: NA

CDR3: CASRYGDYEQFF
DNA: TGTGCCAGCAGATATGGGGACTATGAGCAGTTCTTC
V: TRBV5-5
D: NA
J: TRBJ2-1
size: NA

CDR3: CASSLRLEGAYYNSPLHF
DNA: TGTGCCAGCAGCTTAAGACTAGAGGGGGCCTACTATAATTCACCCCTCCACTTT
V: TRBV11-2
D: TRBD1
J: TRBJ1-6
size: NA

CDR3: CASSLQIQPQHF
DNA: TGTGCCAGCAGCTTACAGATCCAGCCCCAGCATTTT
V: TRBV7-9
D: NA
J: TRBJ1-5
size: NA

CDR3: CASSQMSGDYNEQFF
DNA: TGCGCCAGCAGCCAAATGAGCGGGGACTACAATGAGCAGTTCTTC
V: TRBV4-3
D: TRBD2
J: TRBJ2-1
size: NA

CDR3: CASSTEGNTEAFF
DNA: TGTGCCAGCAGCACAGAGGGGAACACTGAAGCTTTCTTT
V: TRBV9
D: NA
J: TRBJ1-1
size: NA

CDR3: CASSPRGHAGGDTDTQYF
DNA: TGTGCCAGCTCACCACGAGGTCATGCGGGGGGGGACACAGATACGCAGTATTTT
V: TRBV18
D: TRBD2
J: TRBJ2-3
size: once

CDR3: CASSLQGYYEQYF
DNA: TGTGCCAGCAGCTTGCAGGGCTACTACGAGCAGTACTTC
V: TRBV7-9
D: NA
J: TRBJ2-7
size: NA

CDR3: CASSPETGVSNYGYTF
DNA: TGCGCCAGCAGCCCCGAAACAGGGGTAAGCAACTATGGCTACACCTTC
V: TRBV5-1
D: TRBD1
J: TRBJ1-2
size: NA

CDR3: CASSIQTGFGTGNTIYF
DNA: TGTGCCAGTAGTATCCAAACAGGGTTTGGAACTGGAAACACCATATATTTT
V: TRBV19
D: NA
J: TRBJ1-3
size: NA

CDR3: CASQVAGPYNEQFF
DNA: TGTGCCAGCCAAGTGGCGGGACCCTACAATGAGCAGTTCTTC
V: TRBV6-5
D: NA
J: TRBJ2-1
size: NA